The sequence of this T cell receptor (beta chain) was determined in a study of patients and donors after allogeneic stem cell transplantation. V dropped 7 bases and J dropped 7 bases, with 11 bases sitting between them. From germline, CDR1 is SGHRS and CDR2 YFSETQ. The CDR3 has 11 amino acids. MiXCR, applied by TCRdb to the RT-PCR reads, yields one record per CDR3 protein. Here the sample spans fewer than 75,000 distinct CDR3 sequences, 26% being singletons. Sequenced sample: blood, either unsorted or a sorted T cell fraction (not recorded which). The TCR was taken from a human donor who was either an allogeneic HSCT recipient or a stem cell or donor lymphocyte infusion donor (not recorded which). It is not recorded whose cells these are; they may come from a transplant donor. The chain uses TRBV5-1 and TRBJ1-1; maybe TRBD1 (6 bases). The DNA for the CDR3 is TGCGCCAGCCAGGGGCAGGGTGAAGCTTTCTTT. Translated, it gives CASQGQGEAFF.